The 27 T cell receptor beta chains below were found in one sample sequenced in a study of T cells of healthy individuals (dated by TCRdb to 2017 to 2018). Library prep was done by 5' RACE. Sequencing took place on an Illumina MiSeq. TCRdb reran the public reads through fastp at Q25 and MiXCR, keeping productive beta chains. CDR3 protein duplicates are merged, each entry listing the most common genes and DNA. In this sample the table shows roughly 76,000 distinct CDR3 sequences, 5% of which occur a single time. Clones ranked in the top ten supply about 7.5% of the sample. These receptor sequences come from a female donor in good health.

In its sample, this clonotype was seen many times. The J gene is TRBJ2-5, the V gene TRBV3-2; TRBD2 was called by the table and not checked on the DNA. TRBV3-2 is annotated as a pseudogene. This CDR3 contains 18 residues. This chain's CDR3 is CASRPSEETSGLSETQYF. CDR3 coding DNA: TGTGCCAGCAGACCCTCCGAGGAGACTAGCGGGTTAAGTGAGACCCAGTACTTC.

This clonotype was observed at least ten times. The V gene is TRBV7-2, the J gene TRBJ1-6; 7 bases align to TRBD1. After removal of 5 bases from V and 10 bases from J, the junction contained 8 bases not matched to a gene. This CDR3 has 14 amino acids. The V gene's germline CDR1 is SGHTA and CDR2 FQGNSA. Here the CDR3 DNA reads TGTGCCAGCAGCCCCCAGGGGGGGGGCTCACCCCTCCACTTT. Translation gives CASSPQGGGSPLHF.

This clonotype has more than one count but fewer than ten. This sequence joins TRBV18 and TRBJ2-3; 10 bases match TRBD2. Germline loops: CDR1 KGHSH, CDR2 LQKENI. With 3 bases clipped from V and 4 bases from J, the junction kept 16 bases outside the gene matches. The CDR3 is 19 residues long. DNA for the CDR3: TGTGCCAGCTCACCCCAATCCCACCCCAGCGGGAGGGCCTCAGATACGCAGTATTTT. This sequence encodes CASSPQSHPSGRASDTQYF.

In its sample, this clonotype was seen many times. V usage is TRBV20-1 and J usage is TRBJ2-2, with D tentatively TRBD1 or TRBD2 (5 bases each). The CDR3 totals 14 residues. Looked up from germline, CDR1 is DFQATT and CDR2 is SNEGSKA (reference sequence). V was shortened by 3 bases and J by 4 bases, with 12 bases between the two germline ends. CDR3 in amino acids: CSASTGPSTGELFF. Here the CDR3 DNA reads TGCAGTGCTAGTACGGGGCCAAGCACCGGGGAGCTGTTTTTT.

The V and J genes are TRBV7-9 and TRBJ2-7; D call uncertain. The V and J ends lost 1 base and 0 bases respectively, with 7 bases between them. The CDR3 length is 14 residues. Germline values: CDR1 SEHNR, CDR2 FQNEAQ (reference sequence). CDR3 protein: CASSLVTDSYEQYF. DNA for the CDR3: TGTGCCAGCAGCTTAGTTACAGACTCCTACGAGCAGTACTTC.

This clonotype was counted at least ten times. This CDR3 is CASSPRPDPYEQYF. DNA for the CDR3: TGTGCCAGCAGCCCCAGACCGGATCCCTACGAGCAGTACTTC. V gene TRBV7-9 combines with J gene TRBJ2-7; D remains unclear. The CDR3 is 14 amino acids. V gave up 5 bases and J gave up 2 bases, with 13 bases separating them. Per germline, CDR1 SEHNR and CDR2 FQNEAQ (reference sequence).

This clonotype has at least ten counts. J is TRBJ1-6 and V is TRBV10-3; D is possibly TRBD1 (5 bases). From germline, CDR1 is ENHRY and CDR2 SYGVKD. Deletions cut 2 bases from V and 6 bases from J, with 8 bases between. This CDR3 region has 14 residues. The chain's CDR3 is CAISEQGANSPLHF. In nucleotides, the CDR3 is TGTGCCATCAGTGAGCAGGGAGCTAATTCACCCCTCCACTTT.

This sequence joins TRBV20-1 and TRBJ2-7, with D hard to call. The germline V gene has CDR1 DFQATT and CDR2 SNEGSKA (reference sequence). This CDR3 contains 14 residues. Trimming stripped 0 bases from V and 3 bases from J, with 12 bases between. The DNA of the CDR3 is TGCAGTGCTAGAGATACCGGGTCATACTACGAGCAGTACTTC. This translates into CSARDTGSYYEQYF.

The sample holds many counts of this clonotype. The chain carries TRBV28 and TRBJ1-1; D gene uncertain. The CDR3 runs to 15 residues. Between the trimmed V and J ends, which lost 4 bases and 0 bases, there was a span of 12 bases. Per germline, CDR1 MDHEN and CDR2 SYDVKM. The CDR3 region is CASSSPGRLNTEAFF. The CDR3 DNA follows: TGTGCCAGCAGTTCACCCGGACGGTTGAACACTGAAGCTTTCTTT.

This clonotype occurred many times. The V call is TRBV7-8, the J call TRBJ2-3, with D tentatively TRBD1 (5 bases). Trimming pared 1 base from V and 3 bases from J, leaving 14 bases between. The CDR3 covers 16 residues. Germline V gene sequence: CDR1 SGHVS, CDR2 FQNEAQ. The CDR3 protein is CASSLVGAGITDTQYF. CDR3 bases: TGTGCCAGCAGCTTAGTTGGGGCCGGCATTACAGATACGCAGTATTTT.

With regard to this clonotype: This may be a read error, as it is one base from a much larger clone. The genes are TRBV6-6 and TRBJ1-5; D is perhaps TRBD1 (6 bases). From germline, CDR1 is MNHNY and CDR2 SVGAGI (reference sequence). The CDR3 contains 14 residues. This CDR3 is CASTQGASNKPQHF. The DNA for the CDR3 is TGTGCCAGCACACAGGGTGCGAGCAATAAGCCCCAGCATTTT.

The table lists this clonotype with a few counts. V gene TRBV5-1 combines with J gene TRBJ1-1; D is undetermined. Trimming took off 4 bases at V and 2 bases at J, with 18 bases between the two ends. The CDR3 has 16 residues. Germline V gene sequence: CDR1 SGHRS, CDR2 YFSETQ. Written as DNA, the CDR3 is TGCGCCAGCAGCCCCGATGGGGTTGGCATCAACACTGAAGCTTTCTTT. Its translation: CASSPDGVGINTEAFF.

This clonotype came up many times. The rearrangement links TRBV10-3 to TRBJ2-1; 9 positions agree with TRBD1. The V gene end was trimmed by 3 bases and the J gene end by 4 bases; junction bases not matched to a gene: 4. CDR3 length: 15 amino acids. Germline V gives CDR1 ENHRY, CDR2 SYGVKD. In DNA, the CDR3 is TGTGCCATCAGTGATGAACAGGGGGCTTACAATGAGCAGTTCTTC. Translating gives CAISDEQGAYNEQFF.

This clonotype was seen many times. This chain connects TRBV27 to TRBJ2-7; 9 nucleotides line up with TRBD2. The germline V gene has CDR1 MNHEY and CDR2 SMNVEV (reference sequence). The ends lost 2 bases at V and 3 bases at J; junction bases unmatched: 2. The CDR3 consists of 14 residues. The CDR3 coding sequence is TGTGCCAGCAGTTTAGGGACTAGCAGCTACGAGCAGTACTTC. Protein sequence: CASSLGTSSYEQYF.

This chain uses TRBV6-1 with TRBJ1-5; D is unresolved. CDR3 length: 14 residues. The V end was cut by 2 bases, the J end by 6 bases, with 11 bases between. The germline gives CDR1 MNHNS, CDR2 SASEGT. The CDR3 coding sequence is TGTGCCAGCAGTGAAAACCTCTGGGGTCAGCCCCAGCATTTT. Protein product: CASSENLWGQPQHF.

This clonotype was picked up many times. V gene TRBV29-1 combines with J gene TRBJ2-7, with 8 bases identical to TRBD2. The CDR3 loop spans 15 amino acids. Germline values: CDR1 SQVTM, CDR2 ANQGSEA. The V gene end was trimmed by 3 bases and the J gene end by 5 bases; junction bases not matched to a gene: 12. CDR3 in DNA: TGCAGCGTTGAGAGGGGCACGGGAGGGCCGGACGAGCAGTACTTC. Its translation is CSVERGTGGPDEQYF.

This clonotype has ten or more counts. The CDR3 sequence is CASSREREGANTGELFF. The CDR3 DNA sequence: TGTGCCAGCAGCCGCGAGCGGGAGGGTGCGAACACCGGGGAGCTGTTTTTT. The chain combines TRBV27 with TRBJ2-2, with 10 bases that match TRBD2. V lost 6 bases, J lost 0 bases, and 7 bases stayed unmatched. This CDR3 spans 17 amino acids. Germline values: CDR1 MNHEY, CDR2 SMNVEV (reference sequence).

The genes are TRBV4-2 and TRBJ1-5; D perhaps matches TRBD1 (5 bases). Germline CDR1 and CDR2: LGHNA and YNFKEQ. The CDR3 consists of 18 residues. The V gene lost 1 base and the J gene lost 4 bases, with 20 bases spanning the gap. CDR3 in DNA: TGTGCCAGCAGCCAAGGGGGCCTCAAGGGCACCAAGAATCAGCCCCAGCATTTT. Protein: CASSQGGLKGTKNQPQHF.

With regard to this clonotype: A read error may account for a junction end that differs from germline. The CDR3 DNA reads TGTGCCAACAGTTCCTGGACAGGGGCGACGAATAATTCACCCCTCCACTTT. Its translation is CANSSWTGATNNSPLHF. The V call is TRBV6-5, the J call TRBJ1-6, with 9 bases fitting TRBD1. The CDR3 loop spans 17 amino acids. CDR1 is MNHEY, CDR2 SVGAGI, per germline.

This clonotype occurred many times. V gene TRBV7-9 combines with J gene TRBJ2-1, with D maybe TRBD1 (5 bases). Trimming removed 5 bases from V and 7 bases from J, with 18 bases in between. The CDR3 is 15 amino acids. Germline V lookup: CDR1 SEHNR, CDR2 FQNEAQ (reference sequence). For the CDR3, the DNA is TGTGCCAGCAGCATTACCCTAGGGGTCCCTAATGAGCAGTTCTTC. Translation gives CASSITLGVPNEQFF. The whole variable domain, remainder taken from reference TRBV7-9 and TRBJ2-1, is DTGVSQNPRHKITKRGQNVTFRCDPISEHNRLYWYRQTLGQGPEFLTYFQNEAQLEKSRLLSDRFSAERPKGSFSTLEIQRTEQGDSAMYLCASSITLGVPNEQFFGPGTRLTVL.

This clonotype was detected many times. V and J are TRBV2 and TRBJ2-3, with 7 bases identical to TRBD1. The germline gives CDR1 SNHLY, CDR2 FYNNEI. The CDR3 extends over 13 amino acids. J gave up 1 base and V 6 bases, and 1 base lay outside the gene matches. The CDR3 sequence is CASRTGGTDTQYF. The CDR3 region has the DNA TGTGCCAGCAGAACAGGGGGCACAGATACGCAGTATTTT.

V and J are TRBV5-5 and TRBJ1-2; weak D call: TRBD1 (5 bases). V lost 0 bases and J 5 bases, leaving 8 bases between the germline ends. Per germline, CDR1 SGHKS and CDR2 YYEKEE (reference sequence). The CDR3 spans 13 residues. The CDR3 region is CASSLGGEYGYTF. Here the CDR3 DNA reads TGTGCCAGCAGCTTGGGGGGCGAATATGGCTACACCTTC.

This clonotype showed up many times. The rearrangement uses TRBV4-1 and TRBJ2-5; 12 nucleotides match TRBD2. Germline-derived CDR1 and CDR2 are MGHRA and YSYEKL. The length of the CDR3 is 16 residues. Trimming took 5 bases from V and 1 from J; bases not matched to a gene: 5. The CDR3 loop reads CASSLRTSGTQETQYF. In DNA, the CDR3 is TGCGCCAGCAGCTTGCGGACTAGCGGGACCCAAGAGACCCAGTACTTC.

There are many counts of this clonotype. The chain's CDR3 is CASRRVLEEQYF. As DNA, the CDR3 is TGTGCCAGCAGACGGGTCTTGGAGGAGCAGTACTTC. The chain couples TRBV6-2 or TRBV6-3 to TRBJ2-7, with D unclear. The CDR3 spans 12 residues. The germline V and J ends were trimmed by 6 bases and 7 bases, with 13 bases remaining between them. Per the germline V gene, CDR1 is MNHEY and CDR2 is SVGEGT.

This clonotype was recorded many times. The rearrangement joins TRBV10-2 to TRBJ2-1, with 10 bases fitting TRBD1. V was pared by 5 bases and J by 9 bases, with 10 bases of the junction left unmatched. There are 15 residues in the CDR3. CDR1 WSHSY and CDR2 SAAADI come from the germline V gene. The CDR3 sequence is CASSPRGQGQSEQFF. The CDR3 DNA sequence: TGCGCCAGCAGTCCCCGGGGACAGGGGCAAAGTGAGCAGTTCTTC.

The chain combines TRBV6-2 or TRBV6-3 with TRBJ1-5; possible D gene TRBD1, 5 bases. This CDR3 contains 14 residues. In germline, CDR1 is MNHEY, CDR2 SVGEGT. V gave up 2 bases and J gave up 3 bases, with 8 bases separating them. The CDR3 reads CASSYAGNNQPQHF. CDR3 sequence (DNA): TGTGCCAGCAGTTACGCAGGGAACAATCAGCCCCAGCATTTT.

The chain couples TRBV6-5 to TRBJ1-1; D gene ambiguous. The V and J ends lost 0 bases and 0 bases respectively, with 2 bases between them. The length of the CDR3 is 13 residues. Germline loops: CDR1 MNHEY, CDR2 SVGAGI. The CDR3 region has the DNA TGTGCCAGCAGTTACTCCCTGAACACTGAAGCTTTCTTT. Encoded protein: CASSYSLNTEAFF.